The clone carrying this T cell receptor beta chain was detected a few times. Antigen: not known. The V and J ends lost 0 bases and 5 bases, in that order; junction bases with no gene match: 10. Germline V gene lookup returns CDR1 SGHDN and CDR2 FVKESK. The CDR3 loop spans 17 amino acids. This entry comes from a study of T cell responses to AZD1222 COVID-19 vaccine. Study-wide results and limits: White British ancestry dominated among donors, who included more females, and clonal diversity was possibly underestimated.

Sequenced by immunoSEQ multiplex PCR; TCRdb stores in-frame clones only, minus some. The sample consists of 100,000 to 150,000 clones, around 83% of them appearing once. This material consisted of peripheral blood, taken 28 days after the second AZD1222 dose. The origin of this receptor is an adult who received the AZD1222 COVID-19 vaccine. The chain joins TRBV14 to TRBJ2-5, with 9 bases fitting TRBD1. The CDR3 protein is CASSQDFGTGGMETQYF. The CDR3 DNA is TGTGCCAGCAGCCAAGACTTCGGTACAGGGGGCATGGAGACCCAGTACTTC. Complete variable domain (other parts from reference TRBV14 and TRBJ2-5): EAGVTQFPSHSVIEKGQTVTLRCDPISGHDNLYWYRRVMGKEIKFLLHFVKESKQDESGMPNNRFLAERTGGTYSTLKVQPAELEDSGVYFCASSQDFGTGGMETQYFGPGTRLLVL.